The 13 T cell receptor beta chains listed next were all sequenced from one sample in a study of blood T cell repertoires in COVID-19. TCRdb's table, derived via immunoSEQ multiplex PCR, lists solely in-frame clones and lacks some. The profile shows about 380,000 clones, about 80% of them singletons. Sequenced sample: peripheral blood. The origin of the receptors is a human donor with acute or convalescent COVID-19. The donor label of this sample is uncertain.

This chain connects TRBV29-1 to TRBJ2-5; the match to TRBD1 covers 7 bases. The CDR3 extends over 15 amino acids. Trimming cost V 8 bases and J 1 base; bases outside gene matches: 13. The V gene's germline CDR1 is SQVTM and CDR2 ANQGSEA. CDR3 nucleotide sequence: TGCAGCTTTGCAGGGACAGCCCAACCCCAAGAGACCCAGTACTTC. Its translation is CSFAGTAQPQETQYF.

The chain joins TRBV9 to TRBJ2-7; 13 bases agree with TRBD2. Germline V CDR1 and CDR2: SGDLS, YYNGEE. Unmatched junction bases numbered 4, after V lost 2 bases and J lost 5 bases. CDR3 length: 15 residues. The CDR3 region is CASSVGLAGVHEQYF. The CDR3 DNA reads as TGTGCCAGCAGCGTCGGACTAGCGGGAGTCCACGAGCAGTACTTC.

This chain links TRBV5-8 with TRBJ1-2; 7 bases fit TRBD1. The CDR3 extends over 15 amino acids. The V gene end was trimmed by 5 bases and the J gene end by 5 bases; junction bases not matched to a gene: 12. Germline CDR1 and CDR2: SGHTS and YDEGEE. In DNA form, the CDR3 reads TGTGCCAGCAGGTCTCGACAGGGCAGGGAATATGGCTACACCTTC. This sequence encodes CASRSRQGREYGYTF.

The CDR3 bases are TGTGCCAGCAGTTTAGTCCGCGGGATCTCCTACGAGCAGTACTTC. Translated, it gives CASSLVRGISYEQYF. V and J are TRBV28 and TRBJ2-7; tentatively, D is TRBD2 (6 bases). Trimming pared 2 bases from V and 0 bases from J, leaving 11 bases between. This CDR3 comprises 15 residues. Germline V gene sequence: CDR1 MDHEN, CDR2 SYDVKM.

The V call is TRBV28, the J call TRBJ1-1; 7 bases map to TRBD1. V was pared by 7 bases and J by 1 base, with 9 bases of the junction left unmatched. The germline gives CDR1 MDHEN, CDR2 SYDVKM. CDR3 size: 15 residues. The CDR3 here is CASTTQGGQNTEAFF. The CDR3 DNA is TGTGCCAGCACCACTCAGGGGGGCCAGAACACTGAAGCTTTCTTT.

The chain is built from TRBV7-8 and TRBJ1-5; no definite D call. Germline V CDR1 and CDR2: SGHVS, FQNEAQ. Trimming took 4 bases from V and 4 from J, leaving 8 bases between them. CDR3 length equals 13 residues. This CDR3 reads CASSYTGNQPQHF. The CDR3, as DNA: TGTGCCAGCAGCTATACCGGGAATCAGCCCCAGCATTTT. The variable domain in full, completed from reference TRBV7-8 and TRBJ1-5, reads GAGVSQSPRYKVAKRGQDVALRCDPISGHVSLFWYQQALGQGPEFLTYFQNEAQLDKSGLPSDRFFAERPEGSVSTLKIQRTQQEDSAVYLCASSYTGNQPQHFGDGTRLSIL.

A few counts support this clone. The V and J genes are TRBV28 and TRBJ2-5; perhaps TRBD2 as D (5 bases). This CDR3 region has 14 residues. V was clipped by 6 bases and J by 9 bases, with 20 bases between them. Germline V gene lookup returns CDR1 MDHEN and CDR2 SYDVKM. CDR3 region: CASSSSGVSAPQYF. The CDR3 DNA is TGTGCCAGCAGCTCCTCCGGGGTGTCAGCGCCCCAGTACTTC.

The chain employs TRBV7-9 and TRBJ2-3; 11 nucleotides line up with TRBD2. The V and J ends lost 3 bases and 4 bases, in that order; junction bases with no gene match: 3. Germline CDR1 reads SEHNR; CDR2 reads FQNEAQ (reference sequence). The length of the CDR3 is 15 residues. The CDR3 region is CASSFVLAGADTQYF. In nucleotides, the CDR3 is TGTGCCAGCAGCTTCGTACTAGCGGGAGCAGATACGCAGTATTTT.

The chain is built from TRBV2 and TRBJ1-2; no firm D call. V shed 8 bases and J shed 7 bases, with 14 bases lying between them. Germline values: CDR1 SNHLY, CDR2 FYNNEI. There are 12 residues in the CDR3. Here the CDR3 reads CASSQEVSGYTF. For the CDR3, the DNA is TGTGCCAGCTCCCAGGAGGTTAGTGGCTACACCTTC.

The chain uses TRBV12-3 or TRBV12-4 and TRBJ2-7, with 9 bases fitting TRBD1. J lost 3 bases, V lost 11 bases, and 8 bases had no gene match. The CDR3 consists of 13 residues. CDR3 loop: CAGYRGRVYEQYF. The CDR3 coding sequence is TGTGCCGGATACAGGGGGCGCGTCTACGAGCAGTACTTC.

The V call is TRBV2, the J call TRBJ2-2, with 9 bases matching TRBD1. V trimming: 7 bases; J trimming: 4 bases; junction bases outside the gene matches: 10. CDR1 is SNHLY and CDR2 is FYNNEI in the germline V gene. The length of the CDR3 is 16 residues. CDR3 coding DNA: TGTGCCAGCAAAAACGAACAGGGGGCAGGCACCGGGGAGCTGTTTTTT. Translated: CASKNEQGAGTGELFF. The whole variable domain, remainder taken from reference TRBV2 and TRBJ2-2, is EPEVTQTPSHQVTQMGQEVILRCVPISNHLYFYWYRQILGQKVEFLVSFYNNEISEKSEIFDDQFSVERPDGSNFTLKIRSTKLEDSAMYFCASKNEQGAGTGELFFGEGSRLTVL.

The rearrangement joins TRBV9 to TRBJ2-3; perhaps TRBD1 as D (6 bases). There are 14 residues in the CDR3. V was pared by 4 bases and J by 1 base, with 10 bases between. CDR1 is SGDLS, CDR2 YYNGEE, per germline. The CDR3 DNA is TGTGCCAGCAGCATACAGGGAGGCACAGATACGCAGTATTTT. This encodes CASSIQGGTDTQYF.

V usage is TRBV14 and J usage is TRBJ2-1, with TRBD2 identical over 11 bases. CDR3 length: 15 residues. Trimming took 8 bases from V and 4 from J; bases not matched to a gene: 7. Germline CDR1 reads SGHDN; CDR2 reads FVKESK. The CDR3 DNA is TGTGCCAGCTCCCGGGGACTAGCGGCATACAATGAGCAGTTCTTC. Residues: CASSRGLAAYNEQFF. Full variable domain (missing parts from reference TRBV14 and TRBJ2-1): EAGVTQFPSHSVIEKGQTVTLRCDPISGHDNLYWYRRVMGKEIKFLLHFVKESKQDESGMPNNRFLAERTGGTYSTLKVQPAELEDSGVYFCASSRGLAAYNEQFFGPGTRLTVL.